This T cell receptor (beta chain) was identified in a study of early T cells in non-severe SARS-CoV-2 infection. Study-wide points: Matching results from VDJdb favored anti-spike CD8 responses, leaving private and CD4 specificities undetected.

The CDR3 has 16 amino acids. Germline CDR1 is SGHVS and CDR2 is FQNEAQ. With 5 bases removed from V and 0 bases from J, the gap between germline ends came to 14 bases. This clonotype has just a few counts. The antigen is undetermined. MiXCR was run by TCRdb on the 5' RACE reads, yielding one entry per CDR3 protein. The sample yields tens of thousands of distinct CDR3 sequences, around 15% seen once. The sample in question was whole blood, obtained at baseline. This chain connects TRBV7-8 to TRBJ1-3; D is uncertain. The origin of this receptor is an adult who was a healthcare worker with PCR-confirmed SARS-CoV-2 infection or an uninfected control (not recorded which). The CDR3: CASSPLTVGSGNTIYF. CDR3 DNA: TGTGCCAGCAGCCCTCTGACGGTCGGCTCTGGAAACACCATATATTTT.